Listed here are 8 T cell receptor beta chains from one sample, sequenced in a study of T cell changes during pregnancy in multiple sclerosis. The repertoire was sequenced with immunoSEQ multiplex PCR; TCRdb's copy has only in-frame clones and lacks some. The sample has 35,000 to 45,000 clones, about 90% seen once. Specimen: CD4+ T cells from peripheral blood mononuclear cells, collected before pregnancy. The receptors here all came from a female donor with multiple sclerosis, enrolled in a pregnancy study.

The chain links TRBV7-2 to TRBJ2-7; no clear D gene. The length of the CDR3 is 14 residues. Trimming stripped 0 bases from V and 4 bases from J, with 10 bases between. In germline, CDR1 is SGHTA, CDR2 FQGNSA. This CDR3 reads CASSLAQLRYEQYF. In DNA form, the CDR3 reads TGTGCCAGCAGCTTAGCCCAGCTGAGGTACGAGCAGTACTTC.

This clone appeared a few times. The CDR3 sequence is CASSPRDSYGYTF. In DNA form, the CDR3 reads TGTGCCAGCAGCCCCCGGGACAGCTATGGCTACACCTTC. This rearrangement joins TRBV7-2 to TRBJ1-2, with 7 bases that match TRBD1. Germline V gene sequence: CDR1 SGHTA, CDR2 FQGNSA. V trimming: 5 bases; J trimming: 4 bases; junction bases outside the gene matches: 4. This CDR3 is 13 amino acids long.

The CDR3 loop reads CASSYSDLRTVYTF. CDR3 in DNA: TGTGCCAGCAGTTACTCCGACCTCAGGACAGTATACACCTTC. This sequence joins TRBV6-5 and TRBJ1-2; maybe TRBD1 (6 bases). Germline CDR1 reads MNHEY; CDR2 reads SVGAGI. CDR3 length: 14 amino acids. V gave up 0 bases and J gave up 11 bases, with 16 bases separating them.

This chain's CDR3 is CASSLETRVGNEQFF. The CDR3 DNA reads as TGCGCCAGCAGCTTGGAAACGAGGGTAGGCAATGAGCAGTTCTTC. The chain joins TRBV5-1 to TRBJ2-1; D perhaps matches TRBD2 (5 bases). In germline, CDR1 is SGHRS, CDR2 YFSETQ. The CDR3 runs to 15 residues. V gave up 0 bases and J gave up 6 bases, with 13 bases separating them.

This chain joins TRBV7-9 and TRBJ2-5; TRBD2 aligns across 8 bases. The ends lost 5 bases at V and 5 bases at J; junction bases unmatched: 4. Germline V gene lookup returns CDR1 SEHNR and CDR2 FQNEAQ (reference sequence). This CDR3 region has 13 residues. In DNA form, the CDR3 reads TGTGCCAGCAGCCGCGGGGGGCGGGAGACCCAGTACTTC. Its translation is CASSRGGRETQYF.

J is TRBJ2-7 and V is TRBV7-2; the D gene is possibly TRBD2 (5 bases). Trimming removed 5 bases from V and 3 bases from J, with 8 bases in between. Germline V gives CDR1 SGHTA, CDR2 FQGNSA. The CDR3 runs 12 residues. The CDR3 DNA is TGTGCCAGCAGCCCTCGGGGCTACGAGCAGTACTTC. Translation gives CASSPRGYEQYF.

The sample holds one count of this clone. The rearrangement joins TRBV7-6 to TRBJ2-7; 13 nucleotides agree with TRBD2. This CDR3 comprises 16 residues. Germline V lookup: CDR1 SGHVS, CDR2 FNYEAQ. J gave up 2 bases and V 5 bases, and 6 bases lay outside the gene matches. In nucleotides, the CDR3 is TGTGCCAGCAGCATCCGCGGGACTAGCGGGGCCTACGAGCAGTACTTC. This sequence encodes CASSIRGTSGAYEQYF.

This chain uses TRBV14 with TRBJ2-1, with 10 nucleotides matching TRBD2. Germline CDR1 reads SGHDN; CDR2 reads FVKESK. The J segment lost 9 bases and the V segment lost 2 bases, leaving 10 bases of the junction unmatched. The CDR3 contains 16 residues. The CDR3 protein is CASSQISGLAVAEQFF. CDR3 DNA sequence: TGTGCCAGCAGCCAAATTTCCGGACTAGCGGTCGCTGAGCAGTTCTTC.